This T cell receptor (beta chain) was captured in a study of vaccination effects on CD4 cells after COVID-19. Overall study context: Everyone in the study got two shots of either the BNT162b2 or mRNA-1273 vaccine. Study observations and caveats: Convalescent patients numbered few in the study; early post-infection timepoints were missing entirely.

With the ViraFEST assay, the study expanded antigen-specific CD4+ T cells using viral peptide pools, then sequenced them. Researchers isolated CD4+ T cells once approximately eleven days of culture had elapsed. Having tested negative for nucleocapsid antibodies, the vaccine recipients showed no prior SARS-CoV-2 infection. Wells of 1.5 million to 2 million PBMC each were grown with about 9.5 IU/ml IL-2 and about 10 ug/ml peptides. IL-2 medium was substituted for half the medium on days 3 and 7. Measured with immunoSEQ multiplex PCR; TCRdb has only the in-frame clones, and not every one. The sample lists fewer than 70,000 clones; about four fifths were seen once. As regards this clone: Its antigen is unidentified.

Germline trimming cut 10 bases from V and 1 base from J; bases unmatched to any gene: 9. The germline gives CDR1 MDHEN, CDR2 SYDVKM. The CDR3 runs to 14 residues. The input for sequencing was CD4+ T cells from PBMCs cultured with SARS-CoV-2 spike peptides, taken before COVID-19 vaccination. The receptor was isolated from a human donor who received a COVID-19 vaccine. The rearrangement joins TRBV28 to TRBJ2-5; TRBD2 matches at 7 bases. Here the CDR3 reads CATARGGGQETQYF. The CDR3 nucleotides are TGTGCCACCGCTCGAGGCGGGGGCCAAGAGACCCAGTACTTC.